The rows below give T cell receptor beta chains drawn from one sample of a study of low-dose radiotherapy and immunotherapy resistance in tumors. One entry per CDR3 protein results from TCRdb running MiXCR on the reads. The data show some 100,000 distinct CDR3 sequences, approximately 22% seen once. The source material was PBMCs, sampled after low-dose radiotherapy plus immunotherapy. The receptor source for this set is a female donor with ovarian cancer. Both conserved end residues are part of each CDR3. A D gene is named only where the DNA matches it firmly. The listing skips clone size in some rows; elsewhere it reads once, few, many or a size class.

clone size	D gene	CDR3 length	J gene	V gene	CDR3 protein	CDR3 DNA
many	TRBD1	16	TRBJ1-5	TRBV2	CASSERGGSGNQPQHF	TGTGCCAGCAGTGAACGAGGGGGCAGCGGCAATCAGCCCCAGCATTTT
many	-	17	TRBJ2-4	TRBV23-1	CASSQGGGNGAKNIQYF	TGCGCCAGCAGTCAGGGCGGCGGGAATGGGGCCAAAAACATTCAGTACTTC
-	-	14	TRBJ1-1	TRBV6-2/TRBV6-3	CASSSLTTNTEAFF	TGTGCCAGCAGTTCCTTGACAACGAACACTGAAGCTTTCTTT
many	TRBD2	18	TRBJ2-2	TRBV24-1	CATSDLSRGGPNTGELFF	TGTGCCACCAGTGATTTGTCGCGGGGGGGACCGAACACCGGGGAGCTGTTTTTT
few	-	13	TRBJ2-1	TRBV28	CASSLDWNNEQFF	TGTGCCAGCAGCCTGGACTGGAACAATGAGCAGTTCTTC
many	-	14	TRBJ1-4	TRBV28	CASSSGALNEKLFF	TGTGCCAGCAGCTCCGGGGCCCTAAATGAAAAACTGTTTTTT
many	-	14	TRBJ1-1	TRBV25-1	CASRASGGNTEAFF	TGTGCCAGCAGGGCATCGGGGGGGAACACTGAAGCTTTCTTT
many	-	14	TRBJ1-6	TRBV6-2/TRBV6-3	CASSEVTGFRPLHF	TGTGCCAGCAGTGAAGTAACAGGGTTTAGACCCCTCCACTTT
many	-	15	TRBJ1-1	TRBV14	CASSQVRGANTEAFF	TGTGCCAGCAGCCAAGTGAGGGGGGCGAACACTGAAGCTTTCTTT
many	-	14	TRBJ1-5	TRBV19	CASSIGRSNQPQHF	TGTGCCAGTAGTATTGGACGGAGCAATCAGCCCCAGCATTTT
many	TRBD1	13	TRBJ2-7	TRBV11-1	CASSLDRASEQYF	TGTGCCAGCAGCTTGGACAGGGCGAGCGAGCAGTACTTC
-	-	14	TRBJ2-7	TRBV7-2	CASSLLGRSNEQYF	TGTGCCAGCAGCTTATTGGGACGGTCTAACGAGCAGTACTTC